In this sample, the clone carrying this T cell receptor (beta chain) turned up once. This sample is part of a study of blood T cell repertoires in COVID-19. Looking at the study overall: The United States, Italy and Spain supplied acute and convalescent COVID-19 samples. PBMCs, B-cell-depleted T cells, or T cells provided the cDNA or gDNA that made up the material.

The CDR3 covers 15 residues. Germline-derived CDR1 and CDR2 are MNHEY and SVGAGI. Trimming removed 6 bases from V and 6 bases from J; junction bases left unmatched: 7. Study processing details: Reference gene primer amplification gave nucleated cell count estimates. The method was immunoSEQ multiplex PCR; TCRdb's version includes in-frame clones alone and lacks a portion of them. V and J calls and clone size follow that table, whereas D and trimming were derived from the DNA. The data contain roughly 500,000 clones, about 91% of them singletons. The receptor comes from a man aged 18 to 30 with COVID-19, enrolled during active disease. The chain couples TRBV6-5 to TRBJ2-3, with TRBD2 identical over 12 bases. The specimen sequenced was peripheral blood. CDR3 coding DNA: TGTGCCAGCAGCGGGCTAGCGGGGGGGCCGGATACGCAGTATTTT. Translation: CASSGLAGGPDTQYF.